What follows are 12 T cell receptor beta chains derived from one specimen sequenced in a study of T cells after posttransplantation cyclophosphamide. A marrow graft followed busulfan-fludarabine conditioning, with cyclophosphamide on days +3 and +4. Profiled with immunoSEQ multiplex PCR; TCRdb holds only in-frame clones, not every one. The sample carries about 11,000 clones, 86% recorded once. Source: CD4+ T cells sorted from PBMCs, taken after allogeneic stem cell transplant with posttransplant cyclophosphamide. These receptors came from a male patient between 25 and 39 years old who received an allogeneic stem cell transplant from a related donor, was CMV-positive, and had acute GVHD only. The graft donor may have contributed some T cells.

V gene TRBV15 combines with J gene TRBJ2-2; 8 nucleotides line up with TRBD1. Germline V gene data show CDR1 as LNHNV and CDR2 as YYDKDF (reference sequence). The junction had 6 bases not matched to a gene; V was cut back by 1 base and J by 8 bases. CDR3 length: 15 residues. The DNA for the CDR3 is TGTGCCACCAGCAGAGGGGACAGGCCAGGAGGGGAGCTGTTTTTT. This codes for CATSRGDRPGGELFF.

J is TRBJ2-3 and V is TRBV6-6, with D perhaps TRBD1 (6 bases). Trimming stripped 1 base from V and 4 bases from J, with 12 bases between. The CDR3 covers 15 residues. Germline V gene sequence: CDR1 MNHNY, CDR2 SVGAGI (reference sequence). The CDR3 loop is CASSYFHRESDTQYF. CDR3 in DNA: TGTGCCAGCAGTTACTTCCACAGGGAATCAGATACGCAGTATTTT.

This chain connects TRBV30 to TRBJ1-1; 9 bases agree with TRBD1. Germline loops: CDR1 GTSNPN, CDR2 SVGIG (reference sequence). The V and J ends lost 7 bases and 1 base, in that order; junction bases with no gene match: 1. CDR3 size: 12 residues. CDR3 loop: CASTGGNTEAFF. The CDR3 region has the DNA TGTGCCTCGACAGGGGGGAACACTGAAGCTTTCTTT.

This rearrangement joins TRBV13 to TRBJ1-3; D gene uncertain. V lost 6 bases, J lost 3 bases, and 3 bases lay in between. Per germline, CDR1 PRHDT and CDR2 FYEKMQ (reference sequence). There are 11 residues in the CDR3. CDR3 sequence: CASRYGNTIYF. The CDR3 coding sequence is TGTGCCAGCAGGTATGGAAACACCATATATTTT.

The chain has TRBV11-2 and TRBJ2-1; 7 bases match TRBD1. The CDR3 is made up of 14 amino acids. With 7 bases clipped from V and 1 base from J, the junction kept 4 bases outside the gene matches. CDR1 is SGHAT and CDR2 is FQNNGV in the germline V gene. The CDR3 loop reads CASTGQESYNEQFF. CDR3 in DNA: TGTGCCAGCACTGGACAGGAATCCTACAATGAGCAGTTCTTC.

The V call is TRBV18, the J call TRBJ2-5; a weak D match, TRBD1 (6 bases). This CDR3 has 15 amino acids. Germline V gene data show CDR1 as KGHSH and CDR2 as LQKENI. V lost 3 bases and J lost 4, with 15 bases in between. In DNA, the CDR3 is TGTGCCAGCTCACCTGTACAGGGAACATCAGAGACCCAGTACTTC. As protein: CASSPVQGTSETQYF. The whole variable domain, remainder taken from reference TRBV18 and TRBJ2-5, is NAGVMQNPRHLVRRRGQEARLRCSPMKGHSHVYWYRQLPEEGLKFMVYLQKENIIDESGMPKERFSAEFPKEGPSILRIQQVVRGDSAAYFCASSPVQGTSETQYFGPGTRLLVL.

The rearrangement links TRBV2 to TRBJ1-1; D perhaps matches TRBD1 (5 bases). Germline V gene lookup returns CDR1 SNHLY and CDR2 FYNNEI. V dropped 5 bases and J dropped 1 base, with 8 bases sitting between them. CDR3 length: 13 residues. Here the CDR3 reads CASSRQPNTEAFF. The CDR3 DNA reads as TGTGCCAGCAGTAGACAGCCGAACACTGAAGCTTTCTTT.

The chain is built from TRBV25-1 and TRBJ1-2; D gene unclear. The CDR3 is 16 amino acids. V lost 2 bases and J 5 bases, leaving 18 bases between the germline ends. CDR1 and CDR2 (germline): MGHDK, SYGVNS. CDR3 nucleotides: TGTGCCAGCAGTGAAAGCCGGGCAGGCGGGTTATATGGCTACACCTTC. It translates to CASSESRAGGLYGYTF.

The gene calls are TRBV2 and TRBJ1-1; D uncertain. The CDR3 contains 16 residues. The V end was cut by 5 bases, the J end by 1 base, with 17 bases between. Germline lookup yields CDR1 SNHLY and CDR2 FYNNEI. The CDR3 bases are TGTGCCAGCAGTCCCCGCTCACCCGGTCCGAACACTGAAGCTTTCTTT. Translated, it gives CASSPRSPGPNTEAFF.

This rearrangement joins TRBV5-4 to TRBJ2-2; D might be TRBD1 (6 bases). The CDR3 sequence is 15 residues long. Germline V gene data show CDR1 as SGHNT and CDR2 as YYREEE (reference sequence). Trimming shortened V by 1 base and J by 1 base, and 8 bases separated the two germline ends. The CDR3 bases are TGTGCCAGCAGCTTGAGACAGGTGAACACCGGGGAGCTGTTTTTT. Its protein is CASSLRQVNTGELFF.

The chain is built from TRBV6-5 and TRBJ2-2, with D uncertain. V lost 0 bases and J 0 bases, leaving 5 bases between the germline ends. From germline, CDR1 is MNHEY and CDR2 SVGAGI. There are 15 residues in the CDR3. CDR3 nucleotide sequence: TGTGCCAGCAGTTACTCGAGTGCGAACACCGGGGAGCTGTTTTTT. Translation: CASSYSSANTGELFF.

J is TRBJ1-2 and V is TRBV5-1; tentatively, D is TRBD1 (6 bases). The V gene lost 5 bases and the J gene lost 5 bases, with 13 bases spanning the gap. This CDR3 is 13 amino acids long. Germline values: CDR1 SGHRS, CDR2 YFSETQ. As DNA, the CDR3 is TGCGCCAGCAGTCCGGACAGAGCTTATGGCTACACCTTC. It encodes CASSPDRAYGYTF. The full variable domain, completed using reference TRBV5-1 and TRBJ1-2, is KAGVTQTPRYLIKTRGQQVTLSCSPISGHRSVSWYQQTPGQGLQFLFEYFSETQRNKGNFPGRFSGRQFSNSRSEMNVSTLELGDSALYLCASSPDRAYGYTFGSGTRLTVV.